This T cell receptor beta chain is drawn from a study of control samples from healthy donors and cancer patients. Measured with immunoSEQ multiplex PCR; TCRdb has only the in-frame clones, and not every one. The sample lists 150,000 to 200,000 clones; 90% to 95% were seen once. The sequence derives from a man between 18 and 29 years old in good health. Sequencing was done on a sample of blood.

In nucleotides, the CDR3 is TGTGCCAGCAGCTTAAATCGAACCCCCCTCCACTTT. It specifies CASSLNRTPLHF. The chain couples TRBV7-2 to TRBJ1-6, with D unresolved. The V gene lost 2 bases and the J gene lost 13 bases, with 9 bases spanning the gap. The CDR3 loop spans 12 amino acids. CDR1 and CDR2 from the germline V gene are SGHTA and FQGNSA.